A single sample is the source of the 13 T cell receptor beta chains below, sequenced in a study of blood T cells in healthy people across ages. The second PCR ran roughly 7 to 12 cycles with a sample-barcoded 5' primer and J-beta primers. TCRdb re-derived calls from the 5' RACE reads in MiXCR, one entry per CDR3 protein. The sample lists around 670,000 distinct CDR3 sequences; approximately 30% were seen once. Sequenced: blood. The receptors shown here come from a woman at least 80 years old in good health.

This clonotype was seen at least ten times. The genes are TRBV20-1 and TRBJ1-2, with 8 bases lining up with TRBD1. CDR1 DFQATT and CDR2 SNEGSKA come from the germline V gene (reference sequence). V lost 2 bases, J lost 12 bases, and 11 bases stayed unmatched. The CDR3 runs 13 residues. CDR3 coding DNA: TGCAGTGCTAGATCACCGGGACAGGTGGAAAACACCTTC. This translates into CSARSPGQVENTF.

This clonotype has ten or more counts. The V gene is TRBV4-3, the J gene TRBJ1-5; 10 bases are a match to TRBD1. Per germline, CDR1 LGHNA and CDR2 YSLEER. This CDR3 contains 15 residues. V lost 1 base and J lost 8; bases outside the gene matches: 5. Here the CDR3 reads CASSQGTGGFEPQHF. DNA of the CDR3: TGCGCCAGCAGCCAAGGGACAGGGGGTTTTGAGCCCCAGCATTTT.

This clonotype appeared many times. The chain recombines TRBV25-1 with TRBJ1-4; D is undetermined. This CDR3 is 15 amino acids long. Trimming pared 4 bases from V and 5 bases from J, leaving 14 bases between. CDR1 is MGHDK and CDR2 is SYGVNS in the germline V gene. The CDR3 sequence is CASSGNEDLNEKLFF. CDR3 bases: TGTGCCAGCAGTGGCAACGAGGACCTAAATGAAAAACTGTTTTTT.

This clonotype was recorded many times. The CDR3 sequence: CSARKTGDTQYF. DNA of the CDR3: TGCAGTGCTAGAAAGACAGGAGATACGCAGTATTTT. This chain uses TRBV20-1 with TRBJ2-3; D possibly corresponds to TRBD1 (6 bases). The CDR3 sequence is 12 residues long. CDR1 DFQATT and CDR2 SNEGSKA come from the germline V gene (reference sequence). Trimming removed 2 bases from V and 5 bases from J, with 8 bases in between.

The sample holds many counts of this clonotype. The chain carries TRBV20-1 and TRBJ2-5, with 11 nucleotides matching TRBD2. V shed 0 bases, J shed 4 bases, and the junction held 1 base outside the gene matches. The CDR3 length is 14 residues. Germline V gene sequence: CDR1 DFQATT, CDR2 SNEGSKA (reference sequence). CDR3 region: CSARDLAGGETQYF. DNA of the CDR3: TGCAGTGCTAGAGATCTAGCGGGGGGAGAGACCCAGTACTTC.

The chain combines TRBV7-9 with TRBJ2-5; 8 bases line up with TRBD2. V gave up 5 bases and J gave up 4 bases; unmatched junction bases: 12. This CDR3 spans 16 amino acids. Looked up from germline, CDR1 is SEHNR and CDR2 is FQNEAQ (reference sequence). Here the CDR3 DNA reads TGTGCCAGCAGCCCCAAGGGGACTAGAACGTTAGAGACCCAGTACTTC. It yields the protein CASSPKGTRTLETQYF.

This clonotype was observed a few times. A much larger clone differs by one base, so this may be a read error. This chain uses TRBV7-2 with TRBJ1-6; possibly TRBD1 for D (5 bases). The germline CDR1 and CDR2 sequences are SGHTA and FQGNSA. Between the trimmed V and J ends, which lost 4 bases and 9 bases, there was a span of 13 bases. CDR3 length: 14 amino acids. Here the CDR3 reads CASSSDGTGSPLHF. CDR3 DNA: TGTGCCAGCAGCTCGGACGGGACTGGTTCACCCCTCCACTTT.

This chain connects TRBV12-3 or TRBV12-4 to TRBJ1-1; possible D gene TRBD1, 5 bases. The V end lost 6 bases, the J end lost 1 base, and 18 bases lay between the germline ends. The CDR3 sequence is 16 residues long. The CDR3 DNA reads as TGTGCCAGCAGCCCCTGGGGGGGGAGTGGGAACACTGAAGCTTTCTTT. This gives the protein CASSPWGGSGNTEAFF.

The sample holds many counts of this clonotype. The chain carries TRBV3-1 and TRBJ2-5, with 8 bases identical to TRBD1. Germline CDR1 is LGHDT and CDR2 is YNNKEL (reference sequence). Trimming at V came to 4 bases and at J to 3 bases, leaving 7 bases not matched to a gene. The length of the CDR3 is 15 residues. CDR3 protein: CASSPSATGEETQYF. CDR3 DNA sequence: TGTGCCAGCAGCCCCAGCGCGACAGGGGAAGAGACCCAGTACTTC.

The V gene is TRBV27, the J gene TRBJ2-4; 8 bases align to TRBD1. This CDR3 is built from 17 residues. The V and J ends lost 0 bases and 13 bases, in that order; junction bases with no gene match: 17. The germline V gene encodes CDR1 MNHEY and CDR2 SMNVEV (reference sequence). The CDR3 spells CASSLSTGTGIYNEQYF. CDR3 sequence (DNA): TGTGCCAGCAGTTTATCGACTGGGACAGGAATTTACAATGAGCAGTACTTC.

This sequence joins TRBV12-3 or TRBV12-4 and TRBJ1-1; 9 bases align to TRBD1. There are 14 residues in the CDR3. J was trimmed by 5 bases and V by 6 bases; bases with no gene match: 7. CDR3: CASREQGARTEAFF. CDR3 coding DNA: TGTGCCAGCAGAGAACAGGGGGCGCGTACTGAAGCTTTCTTT.

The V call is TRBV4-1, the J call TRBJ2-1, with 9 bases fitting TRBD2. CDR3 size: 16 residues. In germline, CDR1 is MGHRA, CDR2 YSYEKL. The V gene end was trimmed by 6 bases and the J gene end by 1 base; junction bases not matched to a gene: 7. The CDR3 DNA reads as TGCGCCAGCAGGCACCAAAGCGGGGGGTCCTACAATGAGCAGTTCTTC. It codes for CASRHQSGGSYNEQFF.

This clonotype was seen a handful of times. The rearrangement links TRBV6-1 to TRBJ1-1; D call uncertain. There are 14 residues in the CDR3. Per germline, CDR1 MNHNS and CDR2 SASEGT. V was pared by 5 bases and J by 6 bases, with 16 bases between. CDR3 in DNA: TGTGCCAGCAGTAAGCGGACGGGAACCCCTGAAGCTTTCTTT. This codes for CASSKRTGTPEAFF.